This T cell receptor (beta chain) was identified in a study of cytomegalovirus exposure and HLA in healthy donors. Study outcomes and limitations: The study put 150 to 200 TCR beta chains on its list as cytomegalovirus-associated.

As to this clone: Its matching antigen is unknown.

The donors, nominally healthy at sampling, likely had unrecorded immune exposures. From germline, CDR1 is LGHNA and CDR2 YNFKEQ. Trimming cost V 0 bases and J 0 bases, with 12 bases left between them. The CDR3 has 18 residues. This PCR relied on a set of 60 Vbeta primers and 13 Jbeta primers. Sequenced by immunoSEQ multiplex PCR; TCRdb stores in-frame clones only, minus some. This table has 150,000 or so clones, about 70% appearing once. Source material: PBMCs. The receptor's source is a man between 18 and 29 years old in good health and CMV-seronegative. This chain links TRBV4-2 with TRBJ1-6; D unresolved. CDR3 DNA: TGTGCCAGCAGCCAAGAACCGGGAGTGAGCTCCTATAATTCACCCCTCCACTTT. It is translated as CASSQEPGVSSYNSPLHF.